This T cell receptor (delta chain) was captured by sequencing in a study of delta chains in infants with herpesvirus infections. About the research overall: From birth, Ugandan infants were followed prospectively for primary CMV infection.

By share, this clone counts as large. Its target is not known. The sample holds other DNA sequences that translate to the same CDR3. V lost 1 base to trimming and J lost 2 bases, with 14 bases between them. The CDR3 contains 16 residues. CDR1 and CDR2 (germline): TSWWSYY, QGS. Study findings and constraints: CMV-uninfected infants might carry this public clonotype below detection.

TCR cDNA was made from PBMC RNA with gamma- and delta-chain-specific primers. TCRdb reanalysed the RT-PCR reads via CATT. Among under 950 delta-chain clones listed, 35% were seen once. The chain employs TRDV1 and TRDJ1; unclear D gene. The starting material was peripheral blood, obtained at time point 1 of longitudinal follow-up. This receptor was identified in a human donor who was a Ugandan infant, either HIV-exposed or HIV-unexposed (not recorded which). This CDR3 reads CALGEPGQRFTDKLIF. The CDR3 region has the DNA TGTGCTCTTGGGGAACCTGGACAGCGGTTTACCGATAAACTCATCTTT.